The rows below give T cell receptor beta chains drawn from one sample of a study of blood T cells in healthy people across ages. Each CDR3 protein is one row after TCRdb ran MiXCR on the 5' RACE reads. The sample contains some 730,000 distinct CDR3 sequences, 22% of which appear only once. The specimen sequenced was blood. The source is a man in his 70s in good health. Each CDR3 is given with its conserved first and last residue. Each record gives: J gene, D gene, clone size, V gene, CDR3 protein, CDR3 DNA. D genes are given only for firm matches. Expanded clones get a size class; other rows say once, few or many, or leave the size out.

J: TRBJ1-1; D: .; size: .; V: TRBV21-1; CDR3: CASSKVLNTEAFF; DNA: TGTGCCAGCAGCAAAGTTCTGAACACTGAAGCTTTCTTT
J: TRBJ2-5; D: TRBD1; size: few; V: TRBV18; CDR3: CASSSLFNTGTGVQETQYF; DNA: TGTGCCAGCTCAAGCCTCTTTAATACCGGGACAGGGGTTCAAGAGACCCAGTACTTC
J: TRBJ1-3; D: .; size: .; V: TRBV29-1; CDR3: CSVEVNSGNTIYF; DNA: TGCAGCGTTGAGGTTAACTCTGGAAACACCATATATTTT
J: TRBJ2-7; D: TRBD2; size: .; V: TRBV20-1; CDR3: CSLGTGRGFYEQYF; DNA: TGCAGTTTGGGCACCGGGCGGGGGTTTTACGAGCAGTACTTC
J: TRBJ2-1; D: TRBD2; size: few; V: TRBV14; CDR3: CASRKWTSGGVGEQFF; DNA: TGTGCCAGCAGAAAGTGGACTAGCGGGGGGGTAGGTGAGCAGTTCTTC
J: TRBJ2-1; D: .; size: few; V: TRBV11-2; CDR3: CASSFRWGPNEQFF; DNA: TGTGCCAGCAGCTTCCGGTGGGGTCCTAATGAGCAGTTCTTC
J: TRBJ1-1; D: TRBD1; size: .; V: TRBV20-1; CDR3: CSARVGPNRGAFF; DNA: TGCAGTGCTAGGGTTGGTCCGAACAGGGGGGCTTTCTTT
J: TRBJ2-6; D: .; size: .; V: TRBV20-1; CDR3: CSARAVAGANVLTF; DNA: TGCAGTGCCAGGGCCGTGGCTGGGGCCAACGTCCTGACTTTC
J: TRBJ2-7; D: TRBD2; size: .; V: TRBV6-6; CDR3: CASSYRGGYEQYF; DNA: TGTGCCAGCAGTTACCGGGGGGGCTACGAGCAGTACTTC
J: TRBJ1-5; D: TRBD1; size: .; V: TRBV5-1; CDR3: CASSFRVSGTATVLSTSNQPQHF; DNA: TGCGCCAGCAGCTTTCGAGTATCCGGGACAGCTACCGTCTTATCAACTAGCAATCAGCCCCAGCATTTT
J: TRBJ2-4; D: .; size: few; V: TRBV24-1; CDR3: CATSVPSSSIQYF; DNA: TGTGCCACCAGTGTTCCCAGCAGCAGCATTCAGTACTTC
J: TRBJ2-1; D: .; size: few; V: TRBV20-1; CDR3: CSALGSPGHNEQFF; DNA: TGCAGTGCCCTTGGGAGCCCGGGGCACAATGAGCAGTTCTTC
J: TRBJ2-5; D: .; size: once; V: TRBV3-1; CDR3: CANSQSKAQETQYF; DNA: TGTGCCAACAGCCAAAGTAAAGCCCAAGAGACCCAGTACTTC
J: TRBJ2-2; D: TRBD2; size: once; V: TRBV27; CDR3: CASSLSSLAAPTGELFF; DNA: TGTGCCAGCAGTTTATCGTCTCTAGCGGCCCCCACCGGGGAGCTGTTTTTT
J: TRBJ1-1; D: TRBD1; size: few; V: TRBV28; CDR3: CASSFPGRGLTEAFF; DNA: TGTGCCAGCAGTTTTCCTGGCAGGGGGCTCACTGAAGCTTTCTTT
J: TRBJ1-3; D: .; size: .; V: TRBV12-3/TRBV12-4; CDR3: CAIRRGARNTIYF; DNA: TGTGCCATTCGCCGGGGGGCTAGAAACACCATATATTTT
J: TRBJ2-5; D: TRBD2; size: .; V: TRBV6-2/TRBV6-3; CDR3: CASSWGGLAWETQYF; DNA: TGTGCCAGCAGTTGGGGTGGACTAGCGTGGGAGACCCAGTACTTC
J: TRBJ2-2; D: .; size: many; V: TRBV24-1; CDR3: CATRHTNTGELFF; DNA: TGTGCCACCCGCCACACGAACACCGGGGAGCTGTTTTTT
J: TRBJ2-7; D: TRBD2; size: .; V: TRBV7-2; CDR3: CASSAQLAGASYEQYF; DNA: TGTGCCAGCAGCGCCCAACTAGCGGGGGCCTCGTACGAGCAGTACTTC
J: TRBJ2-5; D: TRBD1; size: .; V: TRBV20-1; CDR3: CSASPGTGRETQYF; DNA: TGCAGTGCTAGCCCCGGGACAGGGAGAGAGACCCAGTACTTC
J: TRBJ2-1; D: TRBD2; size: .; V: TRBV5-1; CDR3: CASSLELADYNEQFF; DNA: TGCGCCAGCAGCTTGGAACTAGCGGACTACAATGAGCAGTTCTTC
J: TRBJ1-1; D: .; size: .; V: TRBV4-3; CDR3: CASSPPGAPNTEAFF; DNA: TGCGCCAGCAGCCCCCCGGGCGCTCCGAACACTGAAGCTTTCTTT
J: TRBJ2-1; D: .; size: .; V: TRBV27; CDR3: CASRLRAYNEQFF; DNA: TGTGCCAGCAGACTCAGGGCCTACAATGAGCAGTTCTTC
J: TRBJ2-5; D: .; size: .; V: TRBV7-2; CDR3: CASSSSGWETQYF; DNA: TGTGCCAGCAGCTCGTCAGGGTGGGAGACCCAGTACTTC
J: TRBJ1-1; D: TRBD1; size: few; V: TRBV2; CDR3: CASSALDRGGTEAFF; DNA: TGTGCCAGCAGCGCCTTAGACAGGGGCGGGACTGAAGCTTTCTTT
J: TRBJ2-3; D: .; size: .; V: TRBV7-2; CDR3: CASSPSRTLTSTDTQYF; DNA: TGTGCCAGCAGCCCAAGCCGGACCTTGACTAGCACAGATACGCAGTATTTT
J: TRBJ2-4; D: TRBD1; size: .; V: TRBV12-3/TRBV12-4; CDR3: CASRRTGLAKNTQYF; DNA: TGTGCCAGCAGGCGGACAGGGCTGGCCAAAAACACTCAGTACTTC
J: TRBJ2-1; D: TRBD2; size: many; V: TRBV20-1; CDR3: CSAVTTSGIALYNEQFF; DNA: TGCAGTGCTGTAACGACTAGCGGGATTGCCCTCTACAATGAGCAGTTCTTC
J: TRBJ2-1; D: .; size: .; V: TRBV27; CDR3: CASSLPTNEQFF; DNA: TGTGCCAGCAGTTTGCCAACCAATGAGCAGTTCTTC
J: TRBJ2-3; D: .; size: few; V: TRBV7-8; CDR3: CASSGDTQYF; DNA: TGTGCCAGCTCGGGTGATACGCAGTATTTT
J: TRBJ2-3; D: .; size: few; V: TRBV6-5; CDR3: CASKVGGPADTQYF; DNA: TGTGCCAGCAAGGTGGGAGGCCCCGCAGATACGCAGTATTTT
J: TRBJ1-3; D: .; size: many; V: TRBV6-5; CDR3: CASRSAVGSGNTIYF; DNA: TGTGCCAGCAGATCTGCGGTCGGCTCTGGAAACACCATATATTTT
J: TRBJ2-1; D: TRBD2; size: few; V: TRBV7-6; CDR3: CASSPRETSGRYEQFF; DNA: TGTGCCAGCAGCCCGAGGGAGACTAGCGGGAGATATGAGCAGTTCTTC
J: TRBJ1-6; D: .; size: .; V: TRBV7-8; CDR3: CASGGKTGSPLHF; DNA: TGTGCCAGCGGGGGGAAAACTGGCTCACCCCTCCACTTT
J: TRBJ2-1; D: TRBD2; size: .; V: TRBV6-2/TRBV6-3; CDR3: CASRLAGVGDEQFF; DNA: TGTGCCAGCAGGCTAGCGGGAGTTGGCGATGAGCAGTTCTTC
J: TRBJ2-1; D: .; size: few; V: TRBV24-1; CDR3: CATSESGGQFF; DNA: TGTGCCACCAGTGAATCCGGTGGGCAGTTCTTC
J: TRBJ2-5; D: .; size: .; V: TRBV5-5; CDR3: CASSLPRGQETQYF; DNA: TGTGCCAGCAGCTTACCGCGCGGTCAAGAGACCCAGTACTTC
J: TRBJ1-1; D: TRBD1; size: few; V: TRBV2; CDR3: CAIQGGRNTEAFF; DNA: TGTGCCATCCAGGGGGGCAGAAACACTGAAGCTTTCTTT